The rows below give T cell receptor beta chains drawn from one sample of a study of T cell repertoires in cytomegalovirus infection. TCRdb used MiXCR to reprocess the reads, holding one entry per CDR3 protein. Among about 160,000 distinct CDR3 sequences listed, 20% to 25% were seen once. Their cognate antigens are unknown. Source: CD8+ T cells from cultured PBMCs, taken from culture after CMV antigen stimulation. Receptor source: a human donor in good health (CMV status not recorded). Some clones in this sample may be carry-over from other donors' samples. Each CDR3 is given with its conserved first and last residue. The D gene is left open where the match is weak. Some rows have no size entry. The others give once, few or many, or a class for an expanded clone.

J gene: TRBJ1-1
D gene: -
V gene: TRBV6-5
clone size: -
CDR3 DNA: TGTGCCAGCAGTTACTTGCCGGGGACCTTGAACACTGAAGCTTTCTTT
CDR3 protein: CASSYLPGTLNTEAFF

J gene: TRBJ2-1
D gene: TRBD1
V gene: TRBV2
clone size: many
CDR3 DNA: TGTGCCAGCATTCGACAGGGTTTTTGGTTCTTC
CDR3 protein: CASIRQGFWFF

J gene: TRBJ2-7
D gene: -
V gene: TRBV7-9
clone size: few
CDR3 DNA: TGTGCCAGCAGCTTGTTGGGGGCCCAGGGTTACGAGCAGTACTTC
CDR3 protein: CASSLLGAQGYEQYF

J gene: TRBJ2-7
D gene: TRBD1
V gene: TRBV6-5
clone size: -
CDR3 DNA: TGTGCCAGCAGTTACTCGTCCGGGGGGTTTACAGGGGGCAGTCTGGACGAGCAGTACTTC
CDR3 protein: CASSYSSGGFTGGSLDEQYF

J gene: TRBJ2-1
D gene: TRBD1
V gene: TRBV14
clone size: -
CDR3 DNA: TGTGCCAGCAGCCTAACCGGACAGGCAAGGGACAATGAGCAGTTCTTC
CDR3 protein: CASSLTGQARDNEQFF

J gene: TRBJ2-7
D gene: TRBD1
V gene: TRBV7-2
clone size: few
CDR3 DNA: TGTGCCAGCAGCCTGGTAGGGACAGGGGGCCACGAGCAGTACTTC
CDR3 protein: CASSLVGTGGHEQYF

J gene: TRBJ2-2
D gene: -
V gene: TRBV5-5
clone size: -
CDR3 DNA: TGTGCCAGCAGCATCTGCGGCCCCCGGCGAACCGGGGAGCTGTTTTTT
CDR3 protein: CASSICGPRRTGELFF

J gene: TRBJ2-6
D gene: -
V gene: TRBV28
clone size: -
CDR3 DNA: TGTGCCAGCAGTTTATATGGGAGGTATACGTCTGGGGCCAACGTCCTGACTTTC
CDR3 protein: CASSLYGRYTSGANVLTF

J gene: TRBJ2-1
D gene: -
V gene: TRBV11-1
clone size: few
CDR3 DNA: TGTGCCAGCAGCTTGTCAGATAACTCCTACAATGAGCAGTTCTTC
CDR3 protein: CASSLSDNSYNEQFF

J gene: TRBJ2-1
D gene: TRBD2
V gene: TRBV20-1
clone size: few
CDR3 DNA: TGCAGTGCTAGAGATCTAAGCGGGGGGGCCTCCTACAATGAGCAGTTCTTC
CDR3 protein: CSARDLSGGASYNEQFF

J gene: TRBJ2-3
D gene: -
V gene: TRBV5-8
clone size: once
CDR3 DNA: TGTGCCAGCAGCTTGGATGATACCCCCGATACGCAGTATTTT
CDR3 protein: CASSLDDTPDTQYF

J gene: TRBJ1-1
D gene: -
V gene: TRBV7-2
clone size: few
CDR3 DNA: TGTGCCAGCAGCTTAGGCAGCCTGAACACTGAAGCTTTCTTT
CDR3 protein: CASSLGSLNTEAFF

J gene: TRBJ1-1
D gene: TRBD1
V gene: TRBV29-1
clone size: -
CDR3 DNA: TGCAGCGTTCGCGGACAGGAGAGGACTGAAGCTTTCTTT
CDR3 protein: CSVRGQERTEAFF

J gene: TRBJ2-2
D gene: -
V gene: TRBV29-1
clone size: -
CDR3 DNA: TGCAGCGTTGCAAGCGGTACGAACACCGGGGAGCTGTTTTTT
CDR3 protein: CSVASGTNTGELFF

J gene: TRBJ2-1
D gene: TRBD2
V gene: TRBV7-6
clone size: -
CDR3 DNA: TGTGCCAGCAGCTTAGGTGCGGGGGGGTCACCCTCCTACAATGAGCAGTTCTTC
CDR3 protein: CASSLGAGGSPSYNEQFF

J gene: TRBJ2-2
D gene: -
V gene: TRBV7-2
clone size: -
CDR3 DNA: TGTGCCAGCAGCCTACGGCCCGGGGGGAACACCGGGGAGCTGTTTTTT
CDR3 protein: CASSLRPGGNTGELFF

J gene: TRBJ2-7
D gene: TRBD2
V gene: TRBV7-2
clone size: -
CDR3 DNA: TGTGCCAGCAGCTTAGAAGCGGGGGGAACCACCTACGAGCAGTACTTC
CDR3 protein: CASSLEAGGTTYEQYF

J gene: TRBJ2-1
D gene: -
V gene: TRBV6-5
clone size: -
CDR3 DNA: TGTGCCAGCAGTTATGGCAGTAACAATGAGCAGTTCTTC
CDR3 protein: CASSYGSNNEQFF

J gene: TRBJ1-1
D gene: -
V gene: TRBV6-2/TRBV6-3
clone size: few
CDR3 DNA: TGTGCCAGCGGGTCCTCTAACACTGAAGCTTTCTTT
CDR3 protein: CASGSSNTEAFF

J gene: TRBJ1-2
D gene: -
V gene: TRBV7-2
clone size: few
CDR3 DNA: TGTGCCAGCAGCTTATCTCAGGGGCCTAACTATGGCTACACCTTC
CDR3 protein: CASSLSQGPNYGYTF

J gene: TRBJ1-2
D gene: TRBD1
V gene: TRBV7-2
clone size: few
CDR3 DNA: TGTGCCAGCAGCTTAATCTATGATTGGGACAGGGAATTGGGCGGCTACACCTTC
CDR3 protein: CASSLIYDWDRELGGYTF

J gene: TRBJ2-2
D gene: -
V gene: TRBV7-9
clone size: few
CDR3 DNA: TGTGCCAGCAGCTCATTTCACGGGGGCCACACCGGGGAGCTGTTTTTT
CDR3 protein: CASSSFHGGHTGELFF

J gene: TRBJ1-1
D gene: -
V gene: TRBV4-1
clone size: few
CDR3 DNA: TGCGCCAGCAGCCTCCCGGGACATCTAAAAGCTTTCTTT
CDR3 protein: CASSLPGHLKAFF

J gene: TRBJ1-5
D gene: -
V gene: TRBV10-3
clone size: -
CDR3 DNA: TGTGCCATCAGTGAGTCGAGAGATAGCAATCAGCCCCAGCATTTT
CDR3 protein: CAISESRDSNQPQHF

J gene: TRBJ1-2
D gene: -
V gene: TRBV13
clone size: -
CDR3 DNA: TGTGCCAGCAGCTTAAACATCGCGGGGGCCTCCCACTATGGCTACACCTTC
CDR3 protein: CASSLNIAGASHYGYTF

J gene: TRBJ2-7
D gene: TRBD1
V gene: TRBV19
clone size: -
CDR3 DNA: TGTGCCAGTAGTCCGGGACAGGGCTTCCACGAGCAGTACTTC
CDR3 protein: CASSPGQGFHEQYF

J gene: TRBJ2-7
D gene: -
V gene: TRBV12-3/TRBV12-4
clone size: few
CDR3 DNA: TGTGCCAGCGGTCCTCCCAATCCCCCAATTAGACCATCCTACGAGCAGTACTTC
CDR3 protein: CASGPPNPPIRPSYEQYF

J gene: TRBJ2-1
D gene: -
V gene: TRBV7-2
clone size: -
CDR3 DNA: TGTGCCAGCAGCTTAAGGGGCCAAATCGGGGTCGAGGAGCAGTTCTTC
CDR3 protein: CASSLRGQIGVEEQFF

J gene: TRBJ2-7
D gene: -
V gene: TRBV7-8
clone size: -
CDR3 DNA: TGTGCCAGCAGCTTGGGACCGAATTTCTACGAGCAGTACTTC
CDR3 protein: CASSLGPNFYEQYF

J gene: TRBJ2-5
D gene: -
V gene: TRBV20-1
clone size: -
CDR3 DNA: TGCAGTGCTAAGGGTGGGCGGGAGACCCAGTACTTC
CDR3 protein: CSAKGGRETQYF

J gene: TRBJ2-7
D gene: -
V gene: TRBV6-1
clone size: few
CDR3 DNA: TGTGCCAGCAGTGAGAGGACGGCCTTCTACGAGCAGTACTTC
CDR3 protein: CASSERTAFYEQYF

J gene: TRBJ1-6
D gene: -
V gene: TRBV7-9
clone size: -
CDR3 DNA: TGTGCCAGCAGCTTGTACGAGGGGGAGCGAAATTCACCCCTCCACTTT
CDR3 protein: CASSLYEGERNSPLHF

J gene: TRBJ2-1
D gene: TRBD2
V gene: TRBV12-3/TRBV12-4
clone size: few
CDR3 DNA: TGTGCCAGCTGTCCGGGAGGGGTCAGGGGTGAGCAGTTCTTC
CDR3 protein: CASCPGGVRGEQFF

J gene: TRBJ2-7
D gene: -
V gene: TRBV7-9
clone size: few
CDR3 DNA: TGTGCCAGCAGCCCCGGACAGCTCTACGAGCAGTACTTC
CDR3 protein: CASSPGQLYEQYF

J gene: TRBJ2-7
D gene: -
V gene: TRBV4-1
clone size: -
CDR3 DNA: TGCGCCAGCAGCCAAGGGGTCGGGGTTTACGAGCAGTACTTC
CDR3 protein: CASSQGVGVYEQYF